One and the same sample provided the 30 T cell receptor beta chains below, sequenced in a study of blood T cells in healthy people across ages. Through a sample-barcoded 5' primer and a J-beta primer mix, a second PCR was run for 7 to 11 cycles. TCRdb re-called the 5' RACE reads with MiXCR, one entry per CDR3 protein. The sample includes more than 650,000 distinct CDR3 sequences, roughly 24% of them seen just once. These same records also appear under a second study, on T cells of mothers and their children.

Material for sequencing was blood. The receptor source for this set is a boy younger than 18 in good health.

This clonotype was detected only a few times. The genes are TRBV29-1 and TRBJ2-5; 7 nucleotides line up with TRBD2. Near its end, the DNA agrees better with TRBJ2-1, so the J call may be wrong. Looked up from germline, CDR1 is SQVTM and CDR2 is ANQGSEA. CDR3 size: 12 residues. CDR3 bases: TGCAGCGTTACGGCGGGGGACAATGAGCAGTTCTTC. It codes for CSVTAGDNEQFF.

This clonotype was detected only a few times. V gene TRBV4-2 combines with J gene TRBJ2-5, with D possibly TRBD2 on 5 matching bases. The tail of the sequence fits TRBJ2-1 better, so the J call may be wrong. Per the germline V gene, CDR1 is LGHNA and CDR2 is YNFKEQ. The CDR3 length is 19 residues. The CDR3 nucleotides are TGTGCCAGCAGCCAAGATCTAGCCGGATCACGACGAGACACGAATGAGCAGTTCTTC. Protein product: CASSQDLAGSRRDTNEQFF.

The chain couples TRBV20-1 to TRBJ2-7; unclear D gene. The CDR3 totals 11 residues. The V end lost 3 bases, the J end lost 3 bases, and 6 bases lay between the germline ends. CDR1 and CDR2 (germline): DFQATT, SNEGSKA (reference sequence). DNA for the CDR3: TGCAGTGCTAGCGACCACTACGAGCAGTACTTC. Protein: CSASDHYEQYF.

This CDR3 is CSAREGVTSGGLAKNIQYF. The CDR3 region has the DNA TGCAGTGCTAGAGAGGGAGTTACTAGCGGGGGGTTAGCCAAAAACATTCAGTACTTC. The V and J genes are TRBV20-1 and TRBJ2-4; 12 bases are a match to TRBD2. CDR1 DFQATT and CDR2 SNEGSKA come from the germline V gene (reference sequence). The CDR3 is 19 amino acids. V trimming: 0 bases; J trimming: 0 bases; junction bases outside the gene matches: 9.

The rearrangement links TRBV29-1 to TRBJ2-1; no definite D call. Germline V CDR1 and CDR2: SQVTM, ANQGSEA. The length of the CDR3 is 12 residues. Trimming left V 4 bases short and J 5 bases short, with 9 bases between. The CDR3: CSVGARHNEQFF. DNA of the CDR3: TGCAGCGTTGGGGCGCGACACAATGAGCAGTTCTTC.

The rearrangement links TRBV6-5 to TRBJ1-2; TRBD1 might be the D (5 bases). This CDR3 has 15 amino acids. Germline CDR1 MNHEY, CDR2 SVGAGI. V was pared by 4 bases and J by 5 bases, with 17 bases between. The DNA for the CDR3 is TGTGCCAGCAGTTCTCGGGGACCGCAGGCTTATGGCTACACCTTC. It specifies CASSSRGPQAYGYTF.

This clonotype was counted only a few times. The chain recombines TRBV6-5 with TRBJ2-7, with D tentatively TRBD1 or TRBD2 (6 bases each). CDR1 and CDR2 from the germline V gene are MNHEY and SVGAGI. V was shortened by 6 bases and J by 2 bases, with 14 bases between the two germline ends. CDR3 length: 14 residues. The CDR3 DNA reads TGTGCCAGCAGCCCCCCGGGGGCCCCCTACGAGCAGTACTTC. The encoded protein is CASSPPGAPYEQYF.

This clonotype came up a few times. The rearrangement joins TRBV9 to TRBJ2-2, with TRBD2 matching over 11 bases. The CDR3 extends over 18 amino acids. With V trimmed by 3 bases and J by 0 bases, 7 bases remained unmatched. CDR1 and CDR2 from the germline V gene are SGDLS and YYNGEE. The CDR3 nucleotides read TGTGCCAGCAGCGGACCTAGCGGGGGGCCCCCGAACACCGGGGAGCTGTTTTTT. Translating it yields CASSGPSGGPPNTGELFF.

The rearrangement links TRBV2 to TRBJ2-7; TRBD2 matches at 11 bases. The CDR3 runs to 14 residues. CDR1 is SNHLY, CDR2 FYNNEI, per germline. V dropped 7 bases and J dropped 3; count of bases not matched to a gene: 5. In nucleotides, the CDR3 is TGTGCCAGCAACATAGCGGGAGGGATCTACGAGCAGTACTTC. It translates to CASNIAGGIYEQYF.

This chain joins TRBV29-1 and TRBJ1-2; TRBD1 is a possible D gene (6 bases). Germline V lookup: CDR1 SQVTM, CDR2 ANQGSEA. The CDR3 spans 16 residues. The ends were cut back, 0 bases at V and 4 bases at J, with 18 bases in the middle. The CDR3 nucleotides are TGCAGCGTTGAAGATCGGAGGGGCAGGGGAGGCTATGGCTACACCTTC. Its translation is CSVEDRRGRGGYGYTF.

This clonotype turned up a few times. The chain carries TRBV5-1 and TRBJ1-2; D not certain. In germline, CDR1 is SGHRS, CDR2 YFSETQ. V gave up 0 bases and J gave up 3 bases, with 12 bases separating them. The CDR3 consists of 15 residues. CDR3 bases: TGCGCCAGCAGCTTGGCCGGGGAGGCGGACTATGGCTACACCTTC. Translation gives CASSLAGEADYGYTF.

The chain is built from TRBV20-1 and TRBJ1-2; 8 nucleotides line up with TRBD1. The CDR3 loop spans 14 amino acids. From germline, CDR1 is DFQATT and CDR2 SNEGSKA (reference sequence). V gave up 6 bases and J gave up 0 bases; unmatched junction bases: 6. The CDR3 reads CSATQGAPNYGYTF. DNA for the CDR3: TGCAGTGCCACTCAGGGGGCGCCTAACTATGGCTACACCTTC.

V and J are TRBV5-1 and TRBJ2-3, with D maybe TRBD2 (6 bases). The germline CDR1 and CDR2 sequences are SGHRS and YFSETQ. The CDR3 has 16 amino acids. Trimming removed 2 bases from V and 0 bases from J, with 13 bases in between. CDR3 nucleotides: TGCGCCAGCAGCTTCAGCGGGCTAACTAGCACAGATACGCAGTATTTT. It is translated as CASSFSGLTSTDTQYF.

This clonotype was counted between two and nine times. This sequence joins TRBV5-1 and TRBJ2-1; no definite D call. There are 13 residues in the CDR3. Deletions cut 0 bases from V and 9 bases from J, with 10 bases between. From germline, CDR1 is SGHRS and CDR2 YFSETQ. The CDR3 sequence: CASSLGVMGEQFF. Written as DNA, the CDR3 is TGCGCCAGCAGCTTGGGGGTAATGGGTGAGCAGTTCTTC.

The chain joins TRBV4-3 to TRBJ2-2; no clear D. The CDR3 contains 13 residues. Germline lookup yields CDR1 LGHNA and CDR2 YSLEER. With 1 base removed from V and 7 bases from J, the gap between germline ends came to 7 bases. In nucleotides, the CDR3 is TGCGCCAGCAGCCAAGGGGAAGTCGGGGAGCTGTTTTTT. Translation: CASSQGEVGELFF.

The chain recombines TRBV12-3 or TRBV12-4 with TRBJ1-5; unclear D gene. V was cut by 3 bases and J by 9 bases, with 6 bases left in between. This CDR3 is 11 amino acids long. CDR3: CASSFVGPQHF. As DNA, the CDR3 is TGTGCCAGCAGTTTTGTAGGGCCCCAGCATTTT.

Turning to this clonotype: A junction boundary mismatches the germline segment, possibly from a read error. The CDR3 is CASSYGQGAYERYF. The CDR3 DNA follows: TGTGCCAGCAGCTATGGACAGGGGGCTTATGAGCGGTACTTC. This chain links TRBV5-6 with TRBJ2-7; 11 positions match TRBD1. This CDR3 has 14 amino acids. Germline values: CDR1 SGHDT, CDR2 YYEEEE.

This chain links TRBV6-2 or TRBV6-3 with TRBJ2-7; D may correspond to TRBD1 or TRBD2 (5 bases each). The CDR3 totals 14 residues. V shed 3 bases and J shed 5 bases, with 14 bases lying between them. CDR1 and CDR2 from the germline V gene are MNHEY and SVGEGT. CDR3 region: CASSYSRGPNEQYF. The CDR3, as DNA: TGTGCCAGCAGTTATTCTCGGGGACCGAACGAGCAGTACTTC.

Worth noting for this clonotype: An end of the junction does not agree with germline; a read error may underlie this. The J gene is TRBJ1-1, the V gene TRBV5-1, with 7 bases identical to TRBD1. Germline CDR1 and CDR2: SGHRS and YFSETQ. This CDR3 spans 15 amino acids. CDR3 DNA: TGCGCCAGCAGCTTATCCCAGGGGGAGGGTCCTGAACCTTTCTTT. Translation gives CASSLSQGEGPEPFF.

The chain employs TRBV7-9 and TRBJ2-1; 7 bases map to TRBD2. The CDR3 is made up of 16 amino acids. Germline V gene lookup returns CDR1 SEHNR and CDR2 FQNEAQ (reference sequence). The J segment lost 0 bases and the V segment lost 5 bases, leaving 7 bases of the junction unmatched. The CDR3 sequence is CASSVWDYRSYNEQFF. The CDR3 DNA follows: TGTGCCAGCAGCGTGTGGGACTACCGCTCCTACAATGAGCAGTTCTTC.

This clonotype showed up just a few times. The chain uses TRBV4-1 and TRBJ1-2, with unresolved D. Germline V CDR1 and CDR2: MGHRA, YSYEKL. This CDR3 region has 15 residues. The V end was cut by 4 bases, the J end by 4 bases, with 16 bases between. The CDR3 region is CASSPSRQSAYGYTF. DNA for the CDR3: TGCGCCAGCAGCCCAAGCAGGCAGAGCGCCTATGGCTACACCTTC.

This clonotype was recorded a few times. CDR3 region: CASRQANTEAFF. The CDR3 DNA is TGTGCCAGCCGACAGGCTAACACTGAAGCTTTCTTT. The V call is TRBV28, the J call TRBJ1-1, with D maybe TRBD1 (6 bases). Germline V gene lookup returns CDR1 MDHEN and CDR2 SYDVKM. Trimming took off 8 bases at V and 2 bases at J, with 9 bases between the two ends. The CDR3 runs 12 residues.

This clonotype appeared a few times. The CDR3 DNA sequence: TGTGCCAGCAGCAGGGGGGCTAGCGGAATCACAGATACGCAGTATTTT. As protein: CASSRGASGITDTQYF. This chain links TRBV28 with TRBJ2-3, with D tentatively TRBD1 or TRBD2 (7 bases each). CDR3 size: 16 residues. Looked up from germline, CDR1 is MDHEN and CDR2 is SYDVKM. V lost 6 bases and J 2 bases, leaving 18 bases between the germline ends. The whole variable domain, filled in from reference TRBV28 and TRBJ2-3, reads DVKVTQSSRYLVKRTGEKVFLECVQDMDHENMFWYRQDPGLGLRLIYFSYDVKMKEKGDIPEGYSVSREKKERFSLILESASTNQTSMYLCASSRGASGITDTQYFGPGTRLTVL.

This chain connects TRBV4-1 to TRBJ2-1, with TRBD2 identical over 13 bases. The CDR3 sequence is 17 residues long. J was trimmed by 9 bases and V by 1 base; bases with no gene match: 9. The germline V gene encodes CDR1 MGHRA and CDR2 YSYEKL. The CDR3 DNA sequence: TGCGCCAGCAGCCAAGGAACTAGCGGGGGGGCCTCGGGTGAGCAGTTCTTC. Its translation: CASSQGTSGGASGEQFF.

The J gene is TRBJ2-1, the V gene TRBV5-1, with TRBD1 identical over 7 bases. There are 15 residues in the CDR3. Germline V gene sequence: CDR1 SGHRS, CDR2 YFSETQ. With V trimmed by 0 bases and J by 5 bases, 5 bases remained unmatched. The CDR3 here is CASSLAGQSNNEQFF. In nucleotides, the CDR3 is TGCGCCAGCAGCTTGGCGGGACAGTCCAACAATGAGCAGTTCTTC.

V usage is TRBV5-1 and J usage is TRBJ1-5; 12 bases are a match to TRBD1. V trimming: 4 bases; J trimming: 5 bases; junction bases outside the gene matches: 7. Germline lookup yields CDR1 SGHRS and CDR2 YFSETQ. This CDR3 is built from 16 residues. CDR3 loop: CASSPTGTGGDQPQHF. The CDR3 region has the DNA TGCGCCAGCAGCCCCACGGGGACAGGGGGCGATCAGCCCCAGCATTTT.

This chain joins TRBV27 and TRBJ2-5, with TRBD2 matching 8 bases. The J call is doubtful: the DNA matches TRBJ2-1 better. Germline V gives CDR1 MNHEY, CDR2 SMNVEV (reference sequence). This CDR3 has 14 amino acids. CDR3 sequence: CASSYPGGNNEQFF. The DNA of the CDR3 is TGTGCCAGCAGCTACCCGGGAGGGAACAATGAGCAGTTCTTC.

This clonotype appeared many times. The chain uses TRBV4-2 and TRBJ2-5, with D tentatively TRBD2 (5 bases). The length of the CDR3 is 14 residues. Trimming stripped 0 bases from V and 5 bases from J, with 10 bases between. Germline CDR1 is LGHNA and CDR2 is YNFKEQ. CDR3 loop: CASSQDTRDETQYF. The CDR3 DNA follows: TGTGCCAGCAGCCAAGACACTAGGGATGAGACCCAGTACTTC.

There are a few counts of this clonotype. The chain uses TRBV25-1 and TRBJ2-3; D unclear. V gave up 1 base and J gave up 4 bases, with 9 bases separating them. The CDR3 contains 14 residues. CDR1 and CDR2 (germline): MGHDK, SYGVNS. CDR3 sequence reads: CASSESRLADTQYF. CDR3 DNA: TGTGCCAGCAGTGAATCTCGGTTGGCAGATACGCAGTATTTT. Looking up the rest from reference TRBV25-1 and TRBJ2-3 gives the full variable domain: EADIYQTPRYLVIGTGKKITLECSQTMGHDKMYWYQQDPGMELHLIHYSYGVNSTEKGDLSSESTVSRIRTEHFPLTLESARPSHTSQYLCASSESRLADTQYFGPGTRLTVL.

The gene calls are TRBV4-1 and TRBJ2-7; TRBD1 agrees at 9 bases. CDR3 length: 15 residues. J was trimmed by 2 bases and V by 0 bases; bases with no gene match: 2. Looked up from germline, CDR1 is MGHRA and CDR2 is YSYEKL. The CDR3 loop is CASSQDGDRAYEQYF. The CDR3 nucleotides are TGCGCCAGCAGCCAAGATGGGGACAGGGCCTACGAGCAGTACTTC.